This T cell receptor beta chain is drawn from a study of post-analysis software for immune sequencing data. Study-wide results and caveats: Samples made in the same batch grouped tightly together by F measure. The normalized Chao1 diversity of multiple sclerosis patients was significantly lower than that of controls. In patients, about 5 TRBV segments were more frequent than in controls, with TRBV5-6, TRBV5-1 and TRBV20-1 among them.

Every TCR beta cDNA library bore unique molecular identifiers. One entry per CDR3 protein, called by TCRdb with MiXCR from the PCR reads. The repertoire holds roughly 800,000 distinct CDR3 sequences, with about half as singletons. Germline V gene sequence: CDR1 LGHNT, CDR2 FRNRAP. CDR3 length: 16 amino acids. V was shortened by 1 base and J by 6 bases, with 16 bases between the two germline ends. For this clonotype: As yet, its antigen is unknown.

The clonotype originates from a girl aged 10 to 17 with multiple sclerosis. The rearrangement uses TRBV12-5 and TRBJ1-5; no definite D call. The sequenced sample consisted of blood. As DNA, the CDR3 is TGTGCTAGTGGTTTGGCCGGACCTCCGGGCATTCAGCCCCAGCATTTT. It is translated as CASGLAGPPGIQPQHF.